The T cell receptor beta chain described here comes from a study of cytomegalovirus exposure and HLA in healthy donors. The wider study: When 398 donors were genotyped, more than 70% of them were found to fall in the Caucasian-associated ancestry cluster.

This CDR3 contains 11 residues. Germline CDR1 is MNHNY and CDR2 is SVGAGI (reference sequence). V was trimmed by 6 bases and J by 4 bases, leaving 7 bases between them. The PCR ran on 60 Vbeta and 13 Jbeta primers. The data were produced by immunoSEQ multiplex PCR, yet TCRdb's version contains in-frame clones alone and is incomplete. The repertoire has hundreds of thousands of clones, 80% to 90% of them found once; the top ten carry around 3%. Nominal health characterized the donors when sampled, though unrecorded immune exposures were likely. This clonotype was obtained from a young man in good health and CMV-seronegative. Sequencing was done on a sample of PBMCs. The rearrangement uses TRBV6-6 and TRBJ2-7; a weak D match, TRBD1 (5 bases). CDR3 region: CASSRQYEQYF. The CDR3 DNA is TGTGCCAGCAGCCGACAGTACGAGCAGTACTTC.